Below, one T cell receptor (beta chain) is given with its context. These data originate in a study of blood T cell repertoires in COVID-19. Study details: Samples taken during acute and convalescent COVID-19 were collected in the United States, Italy and Spain. Nucleic acid was either cDNA or gDNA, and it came from T cells, B-cell-depleted T cells, or PBMCs.

Germline-derived CDR1 and CDR2 are LNHDA and SQIVND (reference sequence). V was pared by 5 bases and J by 6 bases, with 9 bases of the junction left unmatched. The CDR3 extends over 14 amino acids. Authors' methods: Using reference gene primer amplification, nucleated cell counts were estimated. Repertoires were generated with immunoSEQ multiplex PCR, while TCRdb's copy carries only in-frame clones and drops some. V and J calls plus clone size are reproduced from that table; the DNA served to infer D and trimming. The sample carries approximately 24,000 clones, about 89% recorded once. The chain uses TRBV19 and TRBJ2-7; 8 bases match TRBD1. The source is a woman between 65 and 79 years old with active COVID-19. Sequencing was done on a sample of peripheral blood. In DNA form, the CDR3 reads TGTGCCAGTAGTCCCCGACAGGGGCCCGGCGAGCAGTACTTC. This gives the protein CASSPRQGPGEQYF. The entire variable domain, with the rest obtained from reference TRBV19 and TRBJ2-7, is as follows: DGGITQSPKYLFRKEGQNVTLSCEQNLNHDAMYWYRQDPGQGLRLIYYSQIVNDFQKGDIAEGYSVSREKKESFPLTVTSAQKNPTAFYLCASSPRQGPGEQYFGPGTRLTVT.